This entry lists 17 T cell receptor beta chains sequenced from one sample in a study of graft-versus-host responses after intestinal transplantation. Measured with immunoSEQ multiplex PCR; TCRdb has only the in-frame clones, and not every one. The top ten clones hold around 0.07% of a sample with some 100,000 clones, 85% to 95% of them seen once. Their target antigens are unknown. This specimen was unstimulated CD8+ T cells sorted from spleen or lymph node cells, taken before transplant. All receptors derive from a human donor who was the organ donor for an intestinal transplant.

The rearrangement links TRBV28 to TRBJ1-4; no clear D. The CDR3 is 15 amino acids. With 5 bases removed from V and 5 bases from J, the gap between germline ends came to 15 bases. Germline CDR1 and CDR2: MDHEN and SYDVKM. The CDR3 reads CASSHQVSGNEKLFF. The CDR3 DNA follows: TGTGCCAGCAGTCACCAGGTATCGGGGAATGAAAAACTGTTTTTT.

This clone was picked up one time. The rearrangement joins TRBV5-4 to TRBJ1-1; possibly TRBD1 for D (5 bases). Germline assignment: CDR1 SGHNT and CDR2 YYREEE (reference sequence). The CDR3 consists of 14 residues. Deletions cut 1 base from V and 4 bases from J, with 11 bases between. CDR3 coding DNA: TGTGCCAGCAGCTTGTCGGGGGGGGGCACTGAAGCTTTCTTT. Protein: CASSLSGGGTEAFF. The complete variable domain, with remaining parts taken from reference TRBV5-4 and TRBJ1-1, reads ETGVTQSPTHLIKTRGQQVTLRCSSQSGHNTVSWYQQALGQGPQFIFQYYREEENGRGNFPPRFSGLQFPNYSSELNVNALELDDSALYLCASSLSGGGTEAFFGQGTRLTVV.

J is TRBJ1-2 and V is TRBV7-9; D is ambiguous. Trimming took 1 base from V and 2 from J, leaving 8 bases between them. Germline V gene sequence: CDR1 SEHNR, CDR2 FQNEAQ (reference sequence). The CDR3 covers 14 residues. DNA of the CDR3: TGTGCCAGCAGCTTAGTAACGGGGAACTATGGCTACACCTTC. Protein product: CASSLVTGNYGYTF.

V gene TRBV11-2 combines with J gene TRBJ2-5; D remains unclear. CDR1 SGHAT and CDR2 FQNNGV come from the germline V gene. CDR3 length: 14 amino acids. V gave up 0 bases and J gave up 2 bases, with 7 bases separating them. DNA of the CDR3: TGTGCCAGCAGCTTAGAGTACAAACAAGAGACCCAGTACTTC. Its translation is CASSLEYKQETQYF.

The chain combines TRBV6-1 with TRBJ2-7, with TRBD1 matching 8 bases. This CDR3 has 15 residues. Germline values: CDR1 MNHNS, CDR2 SASEGT. J lost 4 bases, V lost 5 bases, and 10 bases had no gene match. The CDR3 region has the DNA TGTGCCAGCAGTATATCTCAGGGGGCGCTTTACGAGCAGTACTTC. It specifies CASSISQGALYEQYF.

CDR3 in amino acids: CASSSAAWREPHTNYEQYF. The CDR3 nucleotides read TGTGCCAGCAGTTCCGCAGCGTGGCGGGAGCCCCATACCAATTACGAGCAGTACTTC. The V gene is TRBV28, the J gene TRBJ2-7; 7 bases map to TRBD2. V was clipped by 4 bases and J by 4 bases; unmatched bases: 22. This CDR3 spans 19 amino acids. CDR1 is MDHEN and CDR2 is SYDVKM in the germline V gene. Complete variable domain (other parts from reference TRBV28 and TRBJ2-7): DVKVTQSSRYLVKRTGEKVFLECVQDMDHENMFWYRQDPGLGLRLIYFSYDVKMKEKGDIPEGYSVSREKKERFSLILESASTNQTSMYLCASSSAAWREPHTNYEQYFGPGTRLTVT.

The chain is built from TRBV28 and TRBJ2-7; perhaps TRBD2 as D (5 bases). The germline gives CDR1 MDHEN, CDR2 SYDVKM. The CDR3 is made up of 12 amino acids. Trimming stripped 2 bases from V and 4 bases from J, with 6 bases between. Here the CDR3 reads CASSLTGYEQYF. DNA of the CDR3: TGTGCCAGCAGTTTAACGGGGTACGAGCAGTACTTC.

The chain employs TRBV11-2 and TRBJ2-7; 9 nucleotides align to TRBD1. Germline V gene sequence: CDR1 SGHAT, CDR2 FQNNGV. The CDR3 extends over 15 amino acids. Unmatched junction bases numbered 12, after V lost 5 bases and J lost 7 bases. The CDR3 DNA sequence: TGTGCCAGCAGCCCACCGGGACAGGGAGGTCTAGAGCAGTACTTC. Protein sequence: CASSPPGQGGLEQYF.

As DNA, the CDR3 is TGTGCCAGCAGTTCGAGCACAGGGTCTGAAGCTTTCTTT. Translated: CASSSSTGSEAFF. This sequence joins TRBV28 and TRBJ1-1, with D perhaps matching TRBD1 (6 bases). Germline V gene lookup returns CDR1 MDHEN and CDR2 SYDVKM. The CDR3 sequence is 13 residues long. The V end was cut by 4 bases, the J end by 6 bases, with 12 bases between.

This chain joins TRBV7-3 and TRBJ2-3; 9 bases align to TRBD2. CDR1 is SGHTA and CDR2 is FQGTGA in the germline V gene. J was trimmed by 4 bases and V by 2 bases; bases with no gene match: 7. This CDR3 has 16 amino acids. This CDR3 reads CASSLSGAGGPDTQYF. The DNA for the CDR3 is TGTGCCAGCAGCTTATCAGGGGCGGGGGGGCCAGATACGCAGTATTTT.

This chain uses TRBV27 with TRBJ1-1; tentatively, D is TRBD1 (6 bases). Germline V gives CDR1 MNHEY, CDR2 SMNVEV (reference sequence). This CDR3 is 15 amino acids long. The germline V and J ends were trimmed by 0 bases and 0 bases, with 8 bases remaining between them. CDR3: CASSLSRGMNTEAFF. As DNA, the CDR3 is TGTGCCAGCAGTTTATCCAGGGGCATGAACACTGAAGCTTTCTTT.

This chain uses TRBV4-1 with TRBJ2-3; tentative D call: TRBD1 (6 bases). Germline CDR1 is MGHRA and CDR2 is YSYEKL. CDR3 size: 16 residues. V lost 0 bases and J 2 bases, leaving 12 bases between the germline ends. In DNA, the CDR3 is TGCGCCAGCAGCCAAGAAACAGGGTCTTACACAGATACGCAGTATTTT. Protein sequence: CASSQETGSYTDTQYF.

The gene calls are TRBV30 and TRBJ1-1, with D uncertain. Per germline, CDR1 GTSNPN and CDR2 SVGIG (reference sequence). V lost 4 bases and J lost 4, with 13 bases in between. The CDR3 has 13 amino acids. This CDR3 is CAWNSGGSTEAFF. The CDR3 DNA is TGTGCCTGGAATTCGGGTGGGTCCACTGAAGCTTTCTTT.

This rearrangement joins TRBV7-2 to TRBJ2-7, with a tentative D call TRBD2 (5 bases). The germline V gene encodes CDR1 SGHTA and CDR2 FQGNSA. The CDR3 has 16 residues. Trimming took 1 base from V and 1 from J, leaving 14 bases between them. The chain's CDR3 is CASSLVLPSLSYEQYF. The CDR3 bases are TGTGCCAGCAGCTTAGTTCTGCCTAGCTTGTCCTACGAGCAGTACTTC. The full variable domain, completed using reference TRBV7-2 and TRBJ2-7, is GAGVSQSPSNKVTEKGKDVELRCDPISGHTALYWYRQSLGQGLEFLIYFQGNSAPDKSGLPSDRFSAERTGGSVSTLTIQRTQQEDSAVYLCASSLVLPSLSYEQYFGPGTRLTVT.

The CDR3 DNA sequence: TGTGCCAGCATATCGCCAGTCGATAATTCACCCCTCCACTTT. Translation gives CASISPVDNSPLHF. J is TRBJ1-6 and V is TRBV28; D not resolved. The germline CDR1 and CDR2 sequences are MDHEN and SYDVKM. The CDR3 totals 14 residues. V dropped 7 bases and J dropped 5 bases, with 12 bases sitting between them.

The chain carries TRBV7-8 and TRBJ1-6; possibly TRBD1 for D (5 bases). The CDR3 has 16 amino acids. V was cut by 2 bases and J by 7 bases, with 15 bases left in between. CDR1 and CDR2 from the germline V gene are SGHVS and FQNEAQ. The CDR3 DNA sequence: TGTGCCAGCAGCTTATATCTGGGGGGACGAAATTCACCCCTCCACTTT. It translates to CASSLYLGGRNSPLHF. Full variable domain (outside the CDR3, taken from reference TRBV7-8 and TRBJ1-6): GAGVSQSPRYKVAKRGQDVALRCDPISGHVSLFWYQQALGQGPEFLTYFQNEAQLDKSGLPSDRFFAERPEGSVSTLKIQRTQQEDSAVYLCASSLYLGGRNSPLHFGNGTRLTVT.

This chain joins TRBV9 and TRBJ2-1; TRBD2 matches 7 bases. J lost 5 bases, V lost 6 bases, and 11 bases had no gene match. Germline values: CDR1 SGDLS, CDR2 YYNGEE. CDR3 length: 15 residues. CDR3 nucleotides: TGTGCCAGCATTCGGTTTAATGCGGGGGACAATGAGCAGTTCTTC. Protein sequence: CASIRFNAGDNEQFF.